This T cell receptor (beta chain) appears in the sequencing data of a study of identical twins. Study-wide results and limits: Compared with unrelated sharing, twin-shared out-of-frame alpha sequences had more low-probability sequences. In cord blood, abundant beta clonotypes had fewer insertions; memory showed no trend.

With template switching, a universal primer site was added, and the cDNA carried unique molecular identifiers. TCRdb reprocessed the 5' RACE reads via MiXCR and lists one record per CDR3 protein. This sample has about 900,000 distinct CDR3 sequences, with about 12% found just once. This clonotype has only a few counts. Its cognate antigen is unknown. This sample also belongs to another study, concerning yellow fever vaccine responses in identical twins.

The receptor's source is a woman aged 18-35 years in good health. Sequenced material: PBMCs.

The CDR3 is CASSTAPDSGSRGEQFF. CDR3 bases: TGTGCCAGCAGTACGGCACCGGATAGCGGGTCACGCGGTGAGCAGTTCTTC. V usage is TRBV27 and J usage is TRBJ2-1, with TRBD2 matching 7 bases. This CDR3 has 17 amino acids. V lost 5 bases, J lost 9 bases, and 19 bases stayed unmatched. The V gene's germline CDR1 is MNHEY and CDR2 SMNVEV (reference sequence).